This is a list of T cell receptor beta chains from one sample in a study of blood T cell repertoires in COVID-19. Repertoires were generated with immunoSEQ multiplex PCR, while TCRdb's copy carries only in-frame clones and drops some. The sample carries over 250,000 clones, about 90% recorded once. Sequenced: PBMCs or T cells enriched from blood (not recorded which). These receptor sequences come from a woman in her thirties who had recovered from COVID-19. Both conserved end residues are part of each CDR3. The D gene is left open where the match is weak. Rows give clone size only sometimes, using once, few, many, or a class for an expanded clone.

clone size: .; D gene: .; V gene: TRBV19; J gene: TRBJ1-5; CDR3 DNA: TGTGCCAGTAGTACCCTGGACAGTAATCAGCCCCAGCATTTT; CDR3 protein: CASSTLDSNQPQHF
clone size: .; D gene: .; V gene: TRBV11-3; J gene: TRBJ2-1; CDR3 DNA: TGTGCCAGCAGCTTAGACAGTCTCTCCTACAATGAGCAGTTCTTC; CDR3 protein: CASSLDSLSYNEQFF
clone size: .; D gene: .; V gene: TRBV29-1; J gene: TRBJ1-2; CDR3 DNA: TGCAGCGTCGGACGACAGACTAACTATGGCTACACCTTC; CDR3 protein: CSVGRQTNYGYTF
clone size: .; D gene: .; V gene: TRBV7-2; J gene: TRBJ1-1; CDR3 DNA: TGTGCCAGCAGCTTTGCAGAGAACACTGAAGCTTTCTTT; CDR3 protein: CASSFAENTEAFF
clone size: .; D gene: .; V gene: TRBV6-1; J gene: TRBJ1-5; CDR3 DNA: TGTGCCAGCAGTGCCCCCATACCCGGGTTGAATCAGCCCCAGCATTTT; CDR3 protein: CASSAPIPGLNQPQHF
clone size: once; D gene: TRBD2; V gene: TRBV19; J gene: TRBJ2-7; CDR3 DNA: TGTGCCAGTAGTCTCCTATGGACTAGCGTCTCCTACGAGCAGTACTTC; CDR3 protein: CASSLLWTSVSYEQYF
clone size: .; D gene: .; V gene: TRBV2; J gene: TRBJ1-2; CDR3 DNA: TGTGCCAGCAGTGAAGTGGCCAGTAACTATGGCTACACCTTC; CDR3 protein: CASSEVASNYGYTF
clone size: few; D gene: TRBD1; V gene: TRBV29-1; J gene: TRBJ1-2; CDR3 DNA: TGCAGCGTTGGGGACAGGGAGACCTATGGCTACACCTTC; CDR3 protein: CSVGDRETYGYTF
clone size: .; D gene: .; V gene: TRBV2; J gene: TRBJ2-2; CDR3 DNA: TGTGCCAGCAACTTATTGGGCCTCACCGGGGAGCTGTTTTTT; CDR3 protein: CASNLLGLTGELFF
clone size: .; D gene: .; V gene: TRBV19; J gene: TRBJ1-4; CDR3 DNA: TGTGCCAGTAGTTGGGACACTACAACTAATGAAAAACTGTTTTTT; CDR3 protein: CASSWDTTTNEKLFF